The 21 T cell receptor beta chains in this list originate from one sample, sequenced in a study of human T cells and chemical hapten exposure. The time point denotes: patch test 2, 6 weeks after DPC sensitization. The sample's treatment: therapeutic diphenylcyclopropenone sensitization with weekly scalp DPC. Total RNA came from unfractionated whole blood. MiXCR, applied by TCRdb to the RACE reads, yields one record per CDR3 protein. This sample yields tens of thousands of distinct CDR3 sequences, of which 9.5% to 10% are seen a single time; 14% to 15% belongs to the top ten. Sequencing was performed on whole blood, taken in connection with sensitization to the hapten diphenylcyclopropenone (DPC). The origin of the receptors is a woman under 40 with alopecia areata. Some clones in this sample may be carry-over from other donors' samples.

V and J are TRBV12-3 or TRBV12-4 and TRBJ1-5, with D perhaps matching TRBD1 (6 bases). Trimming removed 4 bases from V and 0 bases from J, with 16 bases in between. The CDR3 sequence is 17 residues long. CDR3 sequence: CASSSGGPDSSNQPQHF. For the CDR3, the DNA is TGTGCCAGCAGTTCTGGGGGTCCGGACAGTAGCAATCAGCCCCAGCATTTT.

The chain uses TRBV28 and TRBJ2-3; D may be TRBD1 or TRBD2 (5 bases each). The CDR3 consists of 14 residues. Trimming removed 10 bases at V and 2 bases at J, with 16 bases between. Germline V lookup: CDR1 MDHEN, CDR2 SYDVKM. The CDR3 spells CATQSGPFTDTQYF. The CDR3 region has the DNA TGTGCCACCCAGTCGGGGCCCTTCACAGATACGCAGTATTTT.

The chain has TRBV9 and TRBJ2-3, with D perhaps TRBD2 (6 bases). The CDR3 totals 12 residues. Trimming left V 2 bases short and J 9 bases short, with 10 bases between. Germline V gene lookup returns CDR1 SGDLS and CDR2 YYNGEE. The DNA of the CDR3 is TGTGCCAGCAGCGTCTTAGCGGACACGCAGTATTTT. As protein: CASSVLADTQYF.

A few counts support this clonotype. V gene TRBV25-1 combines with J gene TRBJ1-1; D is ambiguous. The CDR3 runs 11 residues. The V and J ends lost 7 bases and 4 bases respectively, with 7 bases between them. Per germline, CDR1 MGHDK and CDR2 SYGVNS. The CDR3 here is CASNSFTEAFF. CDR3 DNA: TGTGCCAGCAATAGCTTCACTGAAGCTTTCTTT.

This clonotype was seen many times. This chain uses TRBV19 with TRBJ1-5; 8 bases map to TRBD1. Germline CDR1 and CDR2: LNHDA and SQIVND (reference sequence). The V segment lost 6 bases and the J segment 2 bases; nucleotides outside the gene matches: 3. The CDR3 has 14 residues. The CDR3 sequence is CASSQDRGNQPQHF. The DNA for the CDR3 is TGTGCCAGTAGCCAGGACAGGGGCAATCAGCCCCAGCATTTT.

This clonotype appeared a few times. The J gene is TRBJ1-3, the V gene TRBV7-2; 9 bases line up with TRBD1. CDR1 and CDR2 from the germline V gene are SGHTA and FQGNSA. Germline trimming cut 1 base from V and 8 bases from J; bases unmatched to any gene: 3. The CDR3 is 14 residues long. The CDR3 bases are TGTGCCAGCAGCTTAGGGACAGGGGCAGACACCATATATTTT. Translated: CASSLGTGADTIYF.

This chain connects TRBV7-2 to TRBJ2-1; 11 positions match TRBD2. CDR1 and CDR2 (germline): SGHTA, FQGNSA. CDR3 length: 14 residues. J gave up 5 bases and V 4 bases, and 1 base lay outside the gene matches. The CDR3 sequence is CASSWGLADNEQFF. The CDR3 DNA reads as TGTGCCAGCAGCTGGGGACTAGCGGACAATGAGCAGTTCTTC.

This clonotype has a count of ten or more. This chain uses TRBV30 with TRBJ2-1, with D hard to call. Germline V gene data show CDR1 as GTSNPN and CDR2 as SVGIG (reference sequence). This CDR3 is built from 11 residues. With 5 bases removed from V and 3 bases from J, the gap between germline ends came to 5 bases. The CDR3 spells CAWVLYNEQFF. CDR3 nucleotide sequence: TGTGCCTGGGTCCTCTACAATGAGCAGTTCTTC.

This clonotype was detected many times. Written as DNA, the CDR3 is TGTGCCAGCAGTGTCTCAGGGGAAACCGGGGAGCTGTTTTTT. Protein sequence: CASSVSGETGELFF. The chain has TRBV28 and TRBJ2-2; the D gene is possibly TRBD1 (6 bases). The germline CDR1 and CDR2 sequences are MDHEN and SYDVKM. The V gene lost 5 bases and the J gene lost 5 bases, with 12 bases spanning the gap. The CDR3 has 14 amino acids.

This clonotype was seen at least ten times. The chain carries TRBV27 and TRBJ1-4, with TRBD1 matching over 8 bases. Germline assignment: CDR1 MNHEY and CDR2 SMNVEV (reference sequence). Losses at the gene ends were 5 bases for V and 5 bases for J; bases not matched to a gene: 4. This CDR3 region has 14 residues. The DNA of the CDR3 is TGTGCCAGCAGTGCCAACAGGGGGAATGAAAAACTGTTTTTT. Translation: CASSANRGNEKLFF.

This clonotype was seen a handful of times. The chain uses TRBV14 and TRBJ2-4; D assignment may be TRBD1 or TRBD2 (5 bases each). V was clipped by 3 bases and J by 5 bases, with 17 bases between them. Per germline, CDR1 SGHDN and CDR2 FVKESK. CDR3 size: 16 residues. CDR3 region: CASSHTRGRPQNIQYF. CDR3 DNA sequence: TGTGCCAGCAGCCACACGAGGGGACGGCCCCAAAACATTCAGTACTTC. Looking up the rest from reference TRBV14 and TRBJ2-4 gives the full variable domain: EAGVTQFPSHSVIEKGQTVTLRCDPISGHDNLYWYRRVMGKEIKFLLHFVKESKQDESGMPNNRFLAERTGGTYSTLKVQPAELEDSGVYFCASSHTRGRPQNIQYFGAGTRLSVL.

This clonotype was detected only a few times. The rearrangement uses TRBV23-1 and TRBJ2-1; TRBD2 agrees at 13 bases. TRBV23-1 is sorted into the ORF group, with uncertain function. V was pared by 11 bases and J by 8 bases, with 12 bases of the junction left unmatched. The CDR3 sequence is 15 residues long. The CDR3 reads CAGGLAGAHSDEQFF. Here the CDR3 DNA reads TGCGCCGGTGGACTAGCGGGGGCCCATTCCGATGAGCAGTTCTTC.

In this sample, this clonotype turned up many times. The chain recombines TRBV28 with TRBJ2-4; D gene unclear. Germline CDR1 and CDR2: MDHEN and SYDVKM. The CDR3 runs 14 residues. The V end was cut by 6 bases, the J end by 5 bases, with 14 bases between. The CDR3 spells CASSVIRSENIQYF. CDR3 nucleotides: TGTGCCAGCAGCGTAATCAGGTCCGAAAACATTCAGTACTTC.

V gene TRBV28 combines with J gene TRBJ2-3; 9 bases are a match to TRBD2. The germline gives CDR1 MDHEN, CDR2 SYDVKM. This CDR3 has 15 amino acids. The trim removed 1 base at V and 3 bases at J, leaving 2 bases unmatched. CDR3 loop: CASSLFTSGTDTQYF. The CDR3 DNA reads TGTGCCAGCAGTTTATTCACTAGCGGGACAGATACGCAGTATTTT.

At least ten counts were recorded for this clonotype. The chain combines TRBV2 with TRBJ2-3, with 12 bases aligning to TRBD2. The CDR3 has 18 amino acids. V was pared by 5 bases and J by 7 bases, with 16 bases of the junction left unmatched. CDR1 and CDR2 from the germline V gene are SNHLY and FYNNEI. This CDR3 reads CASSTPRGRGLAGYTQYF. CDR3 bases: TGTGCCAGCAGTACCCCCCGGGGACGAGGACTAGCGGGATATACGCAGTATTTT.

The rearrangement uses TRBV29-1 and TRBJ2-1; TRBD1 matches 10 bases. The CDR3 runs to 13 residues. The V segment lost 6 bases and the J segment 9 bases; nucleotides outside the gene matches: 8. Germline CDR1 is SQVTM and CDR2 is ANQGSEA. CDR3 loop: CSVLRDRGSEQFF. The CDR3 DNA reads TGCAGCGTCTTACGGGACAGGGGTAGTGAGCAGTTCTTC.

This clonotype occurred a few times. This chain connects TRBV3-1 to TRBJ2-1, with 12 bases lining up with TRBD2. The CDR3 covers 20 residues. Trimming removed 3 bases from V and 0 bases from J; junction bases left unmatched: 12. In germline, CDR1 is LGHDT, CDR2 YNNKEL (reference sequence). The CDR3 reads CASSQHGLAGPVSSYNEQFF. CDR3 nucleotide sequence: TGTGCCAGCAGCCAGCACGGACTAGCGGGGCCGGTAAGCTCCTACAATGAGCAGTTCTTC.

This chain connects TRBV19 to TRBJ1-6, with 11 bases lining up with TRBD1. Per germline, CDR1 LNHDA and CDR2 SQIVND (reference sequence). The CDR3 has 14 residues. V shed 3 bases, J shed 10 bases, and the junction held 2 bases outside the gene matches. CDR3 nucleotides: TGTGCCAGTAGTATCGGGACAGGGGGATCACCCCTCCACTTT. Protein product: CASSIGTGGSPLHF.

Many counts were recorded for this clonotype. This rearrangement joins TRBV5-1 to TRBJ2-7; 8 bases agree with TRBD1. The ends lost 4 bases at V and 6 bases at J; junction bases unmatched: 9. The V gene's germline CDR1 is SGHRS and CDR2 YFSETQ. The CDR3 contains 14 residues. The CDR3 sequence is CASSKGQGTAEQYF. CDR3 nucleotides: TGCGCCAGCAGCAAAGGACAGGGTACGGCCGAGCAGTACTTC.

Only a few counts were recorded for this clonotype. The chain links TRBV12-3 or TRBV12-4 to TRBJ2-5; D not certain. This CDR3 spans 14 amino acids. Trimming pared 3 bases from V and 5 bases from J, leaving 13 bases between. CDR3 sequence reads: CASSFRVSRETQYF. In nucleotides, the CDR3 is TGTGCCAGCAGTTTTAGGGTTTCGAGGGAGACCCAGTACTTC.

This chain uses TRBV27 with TRBJ2-1; D is perhaps TRBD1 or TRBD2 (5 bases each). The V gene's germline CDR1 is MNHEY and CDR2 SMNVEV (reference sequence). The V gene lost 6 bases and the J gene lost 4 bases, with 13 bases spanning the gap. This CDR3 is built from 14 residues. In DNA form, the CDR3 reads TGTGCCAGCAGGGGGACCGTCGGATACAATGAGCAGTTCTTC. This translates into CASRGTVGYNEQFF.